This paragraph covers one TCR beta chain sequence. The antigen is not known. This entry comes from a study of vaccination and CD4 T cells after COVID-19. Study-level findings and limits: Median reactive clonotypes, those recognizing SARS-CoV-2, rose from approximately 23 to 38, not significantly. Spike mono-reactivity marked 304 of 307 vaccine-specific clones in convalescent patients.

Regarding treatment: roughly nine-day PBMC culture with coronavirus spike peptide pools or control peptides (ViraFEST assay). The assay that was used to sequence DNA from cultured CD4+ T cells was the Oncomine TCR Beta short-read assay. In TCRdb, the PCR reads were re-called with MiXCR into one record per CDR3 protein. This table has over 15,000 distinct CDR3 sequences, under 60% appearing once. The CDR3 totals 16 residues. Germline-derived CDR1 and CDR2 are SNHLY and FYNNEI. The J segment lost 5 bases and the V segment lost 4 bases, leaving 13 bases of the junction unmatched. The rearrangement links TRBV2 to TRBJ1-2; TRBD1 matches 7 bases. This sequence originates from a human donor who had recovered from COVID-19. Sequencing used CD4+ T cells from blood, cultured in vitro, obtained after SARS-CoV-2 vaccination. The CDR3 DNA follows: TGTGCCAGCAGTGGTGACAGGGCCGCCTCGGGATATGGCTACACCTTC. Protein sequence: CASSGDRAASGYGYTF. The variable domain in full, with the rest retrieved from reference TRBV2 and TRBJ1-2, is EPEVTQTPSHQVTQMGQEVILRCVPISNHLYFYWYRQILGQKVEFLVSFYNNEISEKSEIFDDQFSVERPDGSNFTLKIRSTKLEDSAMYFCASSGDRAASGYGYTFGSGTRLTVV.